Given below is one T cell receptor (beta chain) in context. Its cognate antigen is unknown. The PCR was carried out with 60 Vbeta primers and 13 Jbeta primers. The assay was immunoSEQ multiplex PCR, and TCRdb's table has in-frame clones only and misses some. The sample holds about 160,000 clones, about 71% seen once. This sample is part of a study of cytomegalovirus exposure and HLA in healthy donors. Whole-study context: An early data release held 80 million or so unique TCRs from HLA-typed donors. Study-level points and caveats: In vitro work confirmed that a few CMV-associated chains recognize CMV antigens.

This CDR3 spans 15 amino acids. Germline loops: CDR1 SGHRS, CDR2 YFSETQ. The V end lost 0 bases, the J end lost 2 bases, and 11 bases lay between the germline ends. Sequenced input: PBMCs. V and J are TRBV5-1 and TRBJ2-5, with D tentatively TRBD2 (6 bases). This receptor was identified in a woman aged 30 to 39 in good health and CMV-seronegative. CDR3 nucleotides: TGCGCCAGCAGCTTGGCCGGGACTTATCAAGAGACCCAGTACTTC. Protein sequence: CASSLAGTYQETQYF.